The 13 T cell receptor beta chains given below trace back to one sample, sequenced in a study of vaccination and CD4 T cells after COVID-19. Cultured CD4+ T cell DNA underwent sequencing with the Oncomine TCR Beta short-read assay. TCRdb ran MiXCR on the PCR reads and lists one entry per CDR3 protein. Of approximately 17,000 distinct CDR3 sequences listed, under 60% are singletons. Specified time point: late sampling 161 to 241 days after vaccination in three convalescent patients. Treatment given: roughly 11-day PBMC culture with coronavirus spike peptide pools or control peptides (ViraFEST assay). These receptors have no known antigen. Sequencing was performed on CD4+ T cells from blood, cultured in vitro, taken about 7 months after SARS-CoV-2 vaccination. These receptors came from a human donor who had recovered from COVID-19.

Only a few counts were recorded for this clonotype. V is TRBV6-5 and J is TRBJ2-7; 13 bases are a match to TRBD2. V gave up 2 bases and J gave up 6 bases; unmatched junction bases: 4. This CDR3 comprises 15 residues. Germline V lookup: CDR1 MNHEY, CDR2 SVGAGI. CDR3 DNA sequence: TGTGCCAGCAGTTACGAGACTAGCGGGAGGCGCGAGCAGTACTTC. This codes for CASSYETSGRREQYF.

This clonotype was seen a single time. The chain links TRBV20-1 to TRBJ1-1; D is unresolved. V dropped 6 bases and J dropped 1 base, with 6 bases sitting between them. The CDR3 sequence is 11 residues long. Germline-derived CDR1 and CDR2 are DFQATT and SNEGSKA (reference sequence). DNA of the CDR3: TGCAGTGCGTGGGGGAACACTGAAGCTTTCTTT. Residues: CSAWGNTEAFF.

This clonotype turned up a few times. V usage is TRBV6-1 and J usage is TRBJ2-5; a possible D gene is TRBD2 (6 bases). The CDR3 is 17 residues long. The V end lost 6 bases, the J end lost 0 bases, and 20 bases lay between the germline ends. CDR1 is MNHNS, CDR2 SASEGT, per germline. CDR3 sequence: CASRGRGYPSYQETQYF. DNA of the CDR3: TGTGCCAGCAGGGGACGGGGGTACCCCTCTTACCAAGAGACCCAGTACTTC.

The chain couples TRBV10-1 to TRBJ1-1; D is uncertain. Between the trimmed V and J ends, which lost 10 bases and 3 bases, there was a span of 15 bases. The CDR3 extends over 13 amino acids. Germline CDR1 is WNHNN and CDR2 is SYGVQD (reference sequence). CDR3 residues: CATQTWWDTEAFF. The CDR3 DNA reads as TGCGCCACGCAGACGTGGTGGGACACTGAAGCTTTCTTT.

This clonotype has a handful of counts. Relative to the germline gene, one junction end is altered; a read error may explain this. The gene calls are TRBV7-7 and TRBJ2-5, with D possibly matching TRBD2 (7 bases). Germline-derived CDR1 and CDR2 are SSHAT and FNYEAQ (reference sequence). This CDR3 contains 15 residues. For the CDR3, the DNA is TGTGCTAGCAGCGTGACCGGGGGGCCACAAGAGACCCAGTACTTC. Encoded protein: CASSVTGGPQETQYF.

This chain joins TRBV7-2 and TRBJ1-2, with D unclear. In germline, CDR1 is SGHTA, CDR2 FQGNSA. The CDR3 has 16 amino acids. Trimming cost V 1 base and J 3 bases, with 15 bases left between them. CDR3: CASSLDLFLSYYGYTF. The CDR3 DNA reads TGTGCCAGCAGCTTAGACCTTTTTCTCAGCTACTATGGCTACACCTTC.

CDR3 residues: CASSLWGGGAEEQYF. The DNA for the CDR3 is TGTGCCAGCAGCTTATGGGGCGGGGGGGCTGAAGAGCAGTACTTC. This rearrangement joins TRBV7-8 to TRBJ2-7; TRBD2 matches 9 bases. Germline V lookup: CDR1 SGHVS, CDR2 FQNEAQ. The CDR3 contains 15 residues. The junction had 9 bases not matched to a gene; V was cut back by 2 bases and J by 7 bases.

The chain recombines TRBV6-1 with TRBJ1-1; D is uncertain. The CDR3 is 13 residues long. Germline V gives CDR1 MNHNS, CDR2 SASEGT. Trimming removed 5 bases at V and 3 bases at J, with 10 bases between. CDR3 DNA sequence: TGTGCCAGCAGTCGAAGTGTGGACACTGAAGCTTTCTTT. This gives the protein CASSRSVDTEAFF.

This clonotype appeared a single time. This chain links TRBV18 with TRBJ2-5, with D uncertain. This CDR3 contains 14 residues. Trimming took 1 base from V and 7 from J, leaving 13 bases between them. CDR1 and CDR2 (germline): KGHSH, LQKENI. The CDR3 loop is CASSPQTQLGTQYF. The CDR3 DNA reads as TGTGCCAGCTCACCACAGACCCAATTAGGGACCCAGTACTTC.

The V call is TRBV5-5, the J call TRBJ2-7; TRBD1 matches at 10 bases. J was trimmed by 5 bases and V by 4 bases; bases with no gene match: 12. The CDR3 loop spans 16 amino acids. The germline V gene encodes CDR1 SGHKS and CDR2 YYEKEE (reference sequence). CDR3 sequence reads: CASSPRPGTGDHEQYF. The CDR3 region has the DNA TGTGCCAGCAGCCCTCGCCCCGGGACAGGGGATCACGAGCAGTACTTC.

There are a few counts of this clonotype. The gene calls are TRBV20-1 and TRBJ1-1; no reliable D call. Germline CDR1 is DFQATT and CDR2 is SNEGSKA (reference sequence). V was trimmed by 1 base and J by 2 bases, leaving 8 bases between them. This CDR3 has 13 amino acids. CDR3 loop: CSARGQLNTEAFF. The CDR3 coding sequence is TGCAGTGCTAGAGGGCAGCTCAACACTGAAGCTTTCTTT.

This clonotype was seen more than once but under ten times. The rearrangement links TRBV7-2 to TRBJ2-5; 9 bases map to TRBD2. CDR1 and CDR2 (germline): SGHTA, FQGNSA. Losses at the gene ends were 6 bases for V and 9 bases for J; bases not matched to a gene: 8. The CDR3 is made up of 13 amino acids. This chain's CDR3 is CASRFSGSGAQYF. The CDR3 region has the DNA TGTGCCAGCAGATTTAGCGGGAGTGGGGCCCAGTACTTC. Variable domain in full (rest from reference TRBV7-2 and TRBJ2-5): GAGVSQSPSNKVTEKGKDVELRCDPISGHTALYWYRQSLGQGLEFLIYFQGNSAPDKSGLPSDRFSAERTGGSVSTLTIQRTQQEDSAVYLCASRFSGSGAQYFGPGTRLLVL.

J is TRBJ1-1 and V is TRBV10-3; 9 nucleotides align to TRBD1. V shed 6 bases, J shed 0 bases, and the junction held 11 bases outside the gene matches. The germline gives CDR1 ENHRY, CDR2 SYGVKD. The CDR3 loop spans 17 amino acids. As DNA, the CDR3 is TGTGCCATCAGATCGGGACAGGGTATCGGGATGAACACTGAAGCTTTCTTT. It translates to CAIRSGQGIGMNTEAFF.